The present T cell receptor beta chain was sequenced within a study of blood T cell repertoires in COVID-19 (dated by TCRdb to about 2020). About the study as a whole: Samples covering the acute and convalescent phases of COVID-19 were provided by collaborators in the United States, Italy and Spain. Where available, HLA class I and class II types were taken from metadata supplied by the sample provider and were not determined by assay-based typing. The samples were drawn from the first 160 participants of the ongoing ImmuneRACE study and from 1,200 or so subjects provided by 6 global collaborators. The material from the prospective study consisted of cDNA or gDNA derived from T cells, B-cell-depleted T cells, or PBMCs. Nearly every sample came with metadata listing a de-identified subject ID, COVID-19 status, age in years and sex. The repertoires were released in a freely available public database meant as a resource for research on the immune response to SARS-CoV-2. The dataset comprised deeply sampled blood TCRbeta repertoires from subjects exposed to, actively infected with, or recovered from COVID-19.

V loses 7 bases, J loses 4 bases, and the germline ends lie 20 bases apart. The germline V gene sets CDR1 to SGDLS and CDR2 to YYNGEE. The CDR3 sequence holds 15 residues, the cysteine and phenylalanine included. Only the CDR3 part of the read is kept: 45 bases, read in frame from the first base. Each collaborating institution followed its own protocols to collect whole blood in K2EDTA tubes. For TCRbeta analysis, collaborators shipped samples as frozen whole blood, isolated PBMCs, or DNA extracted from either of those sample types. TCRbeta CDR3 regions were amplified from genomic DNA using the immunoSEQ Assay, a bias-controlled multiplex PCR. The source study handled its data this way. The number of nucleated cells in each sample was estimated from the amplification of reference gene primers within the assay. Sequence reads were collapsed and filtered to measure the absolute abundance of every unique TCRbeta CDR3 rearrangement. For each sample, productive Simpson clonality was calculated by taking the square root of Simpson's diversity index across productive rearrangements. TCRdb stores this immuneACCESS table with in-frame sequences only. Part of the clones is absent; in the studies checked, under half of the shortfall reflects unresolved V genes, and no reason is known for the rest. Clone size and the V and J calls come from that table; the DNA yielded D and trimming. This sample lists some 100,000 clones; approximately 90% were detected once. The ten biggest clones cover 1.1% of the sample.

As regards this clone: Its binding antigen is unknown. No much larger clone exists at a distance of one base, and base qualities are not known.

General study outcomes and caveats: How much clinical and demographic metadata was included differed by source and by participant, and the metadata was provided uncurated.

This TCR was recovered from a human donor in a cohort sampled during active COVID-19. Rearrangement joined TRBV9 to TRBJ1-2; the D region possibly corresponds to TRBD1 (5 bases align). The sample consisted of peripheral blood. In nucleotide form, the sequence is TGTGCCAGCGGCGGTGGGGGGGGAGGCCCCTATGGCTACACCTTC. Protein translation: CASGGGGGGPYGYTF.